This TCR beta chain was retrieved from a study of OX40 agonist ivuxolimab in advanced cancers. Overall study context: Hepatocellular carcinoma, melanoma, renal cell or head and neck cancer occurred in dose-escalation patients.

Produced via immunoSEQ multiplex PCR; TCRdb's table is partial and in-frame only. The profile shows 65,000 to 70,000 clones, 70% to 85% of them singletons. Overall study findings and caveats: On average, CD8+ T cells had more expanded clones than CD4+.

Worth noting for this clone: The antigen remains undetermined.

V shed 4 bases and J shed 4 bases, with 7 bases lying between them. Per the germline V gene, CDR1 is LNHDA and CDR2 is SQIVND (reference sequence). CDR3 length: 12 residues. The clonotype originates from an adult with an advanced solid tumor such as melanoma, head and neck, liver or kidney cancer. Sequences were derived from CD4+ or CD8+ T cells sorted from blood, sampled in a trial of the OX40 agonist ivuxolimab. This chain uses TRBV19 with TRBJ1-1; no clear D gene. In DNA, the CDR3 is TGTGCCAGTAGTAATTGGGGCACTGAAGCTTTCTTT. Translated: CASSNWGTEAFF.